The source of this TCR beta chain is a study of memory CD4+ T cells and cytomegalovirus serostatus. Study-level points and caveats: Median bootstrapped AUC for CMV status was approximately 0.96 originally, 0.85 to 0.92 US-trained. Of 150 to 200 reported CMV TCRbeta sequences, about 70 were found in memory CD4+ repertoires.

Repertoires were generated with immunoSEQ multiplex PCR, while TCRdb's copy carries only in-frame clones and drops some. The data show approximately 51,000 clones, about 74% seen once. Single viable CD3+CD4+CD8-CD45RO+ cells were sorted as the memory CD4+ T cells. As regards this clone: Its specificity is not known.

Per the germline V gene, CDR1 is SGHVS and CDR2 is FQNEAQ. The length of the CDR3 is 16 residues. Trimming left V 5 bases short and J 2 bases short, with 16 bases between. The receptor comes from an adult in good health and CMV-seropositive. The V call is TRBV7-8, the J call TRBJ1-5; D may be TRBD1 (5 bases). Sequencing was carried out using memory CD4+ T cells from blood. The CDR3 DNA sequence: TGTGCCAGCAGCGCATTCAGGGTTAGCGGCAATCAGCCCCAGCATTTT. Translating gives CASSAFRVSGNQPQHF.